The rows below give T cell receptor beta chains drawn from one sample of a study of identical twins. TCRdb processed the 5' RACE reads anew with MiXCR; each CDR3 protein has one entry. Of around 370,000 distinct CDR3 sequences in the sample, approximately 10% are singletons; the top ten hold 8% to 9.5%. Sequencing input: naive T cells sorted from blood. The receptors here all came from a woman aged 50 to 65 in good health. Each CDR3 is given with its conserved first and last residue. The order of the fields is J gene, clone size, D gene, V gene, CDR3 DNA, CDR3 protein. The D gene is left open where the match is weak. Some rows have no size entry. The others give once, few or many, or a class for an expanded clone.

j_gene: TRBJ1-1
abundance: -
d_gene: -
v_gene: TRBV29-1
CDR3nt: TGCAGCGTTGAAGATGGCACCTTGGTGACTGAAGCTTTCTTT
CDR3aa: CSVEDGTLVTEAFF

j_gene: TRBJ1-2
abundance: -
d_gene: -
v_gene: TRBV4-1
CDR3nt: TGCGCCAGCAGCCAAGATCCCCCCCTGGGAGTTGGGGGTGGCTACACCTTC
CDR3aa: CASSQDPPLGVGGGYTF

j_gene: TRBJ2-5
abundance: -
d_gene: TRBD1
v_gene: TRBV20-1
CDR3nt: TGCAGTGCTAGAGACGCCAGGGGGAGCGAGACCCAGTACTTC
CDR3aa: CSARDARGSETQYF

j_gene: TRBJ1-4
abundance: many
d_gene: TRBD1
v_gene: TRBV7-8
CDR3nt: TGTGCCAGCAGCAACCCGGACAGGGCATGGACTAATGAAAAACTGTTTTTT
CDR3aa: CASSNPDRAWTNEKLFF

j_gene: TRBJ1-2
abundance: -
d_gene: -
v_gene: TRBV2
CDR3nt: TGTGCCAGCTTGCGGACTGCGGAGAACTATGGCTACACCTTC
CDR3aa: CASLRTAENYGYTF

j_gene: TRBJ2-1
abundance: many
d_gene: -
v_gene: TRBV29-1
CDR3nt: TGCAGCTGGGACTTCTACAATGAGCAGTTCTTC
CDR3aa: CSWDFYNEQFF

j_gene: TRBJ2-7
abundance: few
d_gene: -
v_gene: TRBV9
CDR3nt: TGTGCCAGCAGCCCGGCTGGGGGAGACCCCTACGAGCAGTACTTC
CDR3aa: CASSPAGGDPYEQYF

j_gene: TRBJ1-1
abundance: -
d_gene: -
v_gene: TRBV12-3/TRBV12-4
CDR3nt: TGTGCCAGCAGTTTACTCTCTGAAGCTTTCTTT
CDR3aa: CASSLLSEAFF

j_gene: TRBJ1-4
abundance: -
d_gene: TRBD1
v_gene: TRBV4-1
CDR3nt: TGCGCCAGCAGGCCTCTCACCGGGACAGGCGGGGAAAAACTGTTTTTT
CDR3aa: CASRPLTGTGGEKLFF

j_gene: TRBJ1-6
abundance: few
d_gene: -
v_gene: TRBV9
CDR3nt: TGTGCCAGCAGCGTAGCATCGGACAGAACTTATAATTCACCCCTCCACTTT
CDR3aa: CASSVASDRTYNSPLHF

j_gene: TRBJ2-3
abundance: -
d_gene: TRBD2
v_gene: TRBV29-1
CDR3nt: TGCAGCGTTGGTCTAGCGGGAGGTGGAGATACGCAGTATTTT
CDR3aa: CSVGLAGGGDTQYF

j_gene: TRBJ2-1
abundance: many
d_gene: TRBD2
v_gene: TRBV5-1
CDR3nt: TGCGCCAGCACCAAGGAGGTGCGGGAGCGAAATGAGCAGTTCTTC
CDR3aa: CASTKEVRERNEQFF

j_gene: TRBJ2-2
abundance: few
d_gene: TRBD2
v_gene: TRBV3-1
CDR3nt: TGTGCCAGCAGCCAAGAGTACAGCGGGAGCCCGGACACCGGGGAGCTGTTTTTT
CDR3aa: CASSQEYSGSPDTGELFF

j_gene: TRBJ2-7
abundance: few
d_gene: -
v_gene: TRBV2
CDR3nt: TGTGCCAGCATTGCGGGACACACCTACGAGCAGTACTTC
CDR3aa: CASIAGHTYEQYF

j_gene: TRBJ2-7
abundance: -
d_gene: TRBD2
v_gene: TRBV2
CDR3nt: TGTGCCAGCAGGGGACTAGCGAAAAGCTCCTACGAGCAGTACTTC
CDR3aa: CASRGLAKSSYEQYF

j_gene: TRBJ2-1
abundance: many
d_gene: -
v_gene: TRBV11-2
CDR3nt: TGTGCCAGCGGTAGTGGGCTAGCTGGGTTCGATGAGCAGTTCTTC
CDR3aa: CASGSGLAGFDEQFF

j_gene: TRBJ1-2
abundance: -
d_gene: TRBD1
v_gene: TRBV27
CDR3nt: TGTGCCAGCAGACCGACAGGGGGGGGGAACTATGGCTACACCTTC
CDR3aa: CASRPTGGGNYGYTF

j_gene: TRBJ2-2
abundance: few
d_gene: TRBD2
v_gene: TRBV4-1
CDR3nt: TGCGCCAGCGCCTACCCTAGAGCGGGAGCGAACACCGGGGAGCTGTTTTTT
CDR3aa: CASAYPRAGANTGELFF

j_gene: TRBJ1-6
abundance: many
d_gene: -
v_gene: TRBV5-4
CDR3nt: TGTGCCAGCAGCTTGGAGCGGGACACCCTCCTTTTT
CDR3aa: CASSLERDTLLF

j_gene: TRBJ2-1
abundance: few
d_gene: TRBD2
v_gene: TRBV11-3
CDR3nt: TGTGCCAGCCGTTCGAGCGGGAGCTACAATGAGCAGTTCTTC
CDR3aa: CASRSSGSYNEQFF

j_gene: TRBJ1-3
abundance: few
d_gene: -
v_gene: TRBV4-1
CDR3nt: TGCGCCAGCAGCCAAGATGAAATCGCCATATATTTT
CDR3aa: CASSQDEIAIYF

j_gene: TRBJ2-1
abundance: -
d_gene: TRBD1
v_gene: TRBV27
CDR3nt: TGTGCCAGCAGCGCCGGGACAGGGGTCTACAATGAGCAGTTCTTC
CDR3aa: CASSAGTGVYNEQFF

j_gene: TRBJ1-4
abundance: many
d_gene: -
v_gene: TRBV27
CDR3nt: TGTGCCAGCACTCCTACAAGAATGGCGGGTGAAAAACTGTTTTTT
CDR3aa: CASTPTRMAGEKLFF

j_gene: TRBJ1-5
abundance: -
d_gene: -
v_gene: TRBV7-9
CDR3nt: TGTGCCAGCAGCTTATCGGCGGGGCCGAATCAGCCCCAGCATTTT
CDR3aa: CASSLSAGPNQPQHF

j_gene: TRBJ2-7
abundance: few
d_gene: -
v_gene: TRBV7-2
CDR3nt: TGTGCCAGCAGCTTAGTGTGGGAGCAGTACTTC
CDR3aa: CASSLVWEQYF

j_gene: TRBJ1-2
abundance: -
d_gene: -
v_gene: TRBV29-1
CDR3nt: TGCAGCGTTGAAGATCGGCTGATTGATGGCTACACCTTC
CDR3aa: CSVEDRLIDGYTF

j_gene: TRBJ2-1
abundance: few
d_gene: TRBD2
v_gene: TRBV5-1
CDR3nt: TGCGCCAGCAGCTGGAGGACTAGCGGGAGGGTCTACAATGAGCAGTTCTTC
CDR3aa: CASSWRTSGRVYNEQFF

j_gene: TRBJ2-1
abundance: many
d_gene: -
v_gene: TRBV3-1
CDR3nt: TGTGCCAGCAGCCAAGAAGCTAGACCGAATGAGCAGTTCTTC
CDR3aa: CASSQEARPNEQFF

j_gene: TRBJ2-1
abundance: few
d_gene: -
v_gene: TRBV9
CDR3nt: TGTGCCAGCAGCGTAGGGGTTGAAGGGCTTCGATACAATGAGCAGTTCTTC
CDR3aa: CASSVGVEGLRYNEQFF

j_gene: TRBJ2-5
abundance: -
d_gene: TRBD2
v_gene: TRBV20-1
CDR3nt: TGCAGTGCTAGTGGGACTAGCGAGGGCCAAGAGACCCAGTACTTC
CDR3aa: CSASGTSEGQETQYF

j_gene: TRBJ2-1
abundance: few
d_gene: -
v_gene: TRBV7-3
CDR3nt: TGTGCCAGCAGCTTAACCTCGGGCGAGCTTGAGCAGTTCTTC
CDR3aa: CASSLTSGELEQFF

j_gene: TRBJ1-3
abundance: few
d_gene: -
v_gene: TRBV9
CDR3nt: TGTGCCAGCAGCGTAGAAAGCTCTGGAAACACCATATATTTT
CDR3aa: CASSVESSGNTIYF

j_gene: TRBJ1-1
abundance: -
d_gene: -
v_gene: TRBV12-3/TRBV12-4
CDR3nt: TGTGCCAGCCGCCGGGACACACGAACGACTGAAGCTTTCTTT
CDR3aa: CASRRDTRTTEAFF

j_gene: TRBJ2-1
abundance: many
d_gene: -
v_gene: TRBV27
CDR3nt: TGTGCCAGCAGACAAAGTGGTCATGAGCAGTTCTTC
CDR3aa: CASRQSGHEQFF

j_gene: TRBJ1-1
abundance: many
d_gene: -
v_gene: TRBV29-1
CDR3nt: TGCAGCTCCGGGACTGAAGCTTTCTTT
CDR3aa: CSSGTEAFF

j_gene: TRBJ1-5
abundance: few
d_gene: -
v_gene: TRBV6-5
CDR3nt: TGTGCCAGCAGTCCGAGTAATCAGCCCCAGCATTTT
CDR3aa: CASSPSNQPQHF